This TCR beta chain was captured by sequencing in a study of T cells in Graves' hyperthyroidism and ophthalmopathy. Unmatched junction bases numbered 8, after V lost 6 bases and J lost 4 bases. This CDR3 spans 16 amino acids. Germline lookup yields CDR1 LNHDA and CDR2 SQIVND (reference sequence). This clonotype has only a few counts. Amplified TCR beta CDR3 regions came from RNA transcripts. HTBI primers drove first-round RT-PCR of the TCR CDR3. TCRdb re-called the multiplex PCR reads with MiXCR, one entry per CDR3 protein. Of 400,000 to 500,000 distinct CDR3 sequences in the sample, about 15% were seen once.

The gene calls are TRBV19 and TRBJ2-2; 10 bases map to TRBD2. The specimen was blood. This TCR was sampled from a woman in her late teens or twenties with Graves' hyperthyroidism. This CDR3 is CASSPLLAGVTGELFF. As DNA, the CDR3 is TGTGCCAGTAGCCCGCTCCTAGCGGGAGTCACCGGGGAGCTGTTTTTT.